This TCR beta chain was identified during a study of blood T cell repertoires in COVID-19. Study overall: Samples taken during acute and convalescent COVID-19 were collected in the United States, Italy and Spain. T cells, B-cell-depleted T cells, or PBMCs supplied cDNA or gDNA.

In the source study's methods: Reference gene primer amplification gave estimated nucleated cell counts. The method was immunoSEQ multiplex PCR; TCRdb's version includes in-frame clones alone and lacks a portion of them. Clone size and V and J calls were adopted from that table, with D and trimming inferred from the DNA. Among about 160,000 clones listed, approximately 86% were seen once. CDR1 is LGHDT and CDR2 is YNNKEL in the germline V gene (reference sequence). Trimming at V came to 8 bases and at J to 8 bases, leaving 2 bases not matched to a gene. The CDR3 covers 12 residues. The gene calls are TRBV3-1 (or the pseudogene TRBV3-2) and TRBJ1-4; 10 nucleotides line up with TRBD1. Sequences were obtained from peripheral blood. The sequence came from a woman in her sixties who had recovered from COVID-19. The chain's CDR3 is CASGTGVEKLFF. CDR3 sequence (DNA): TGTGCCAGCGGGACAGGGGTGGAAAAACTGTTTTTT.